This TCR beta chain was sequenced in a study of cytomegalovirus exposure and HLA in healthy donors. With regard to this clone: What it recognizes is unknown.

V shed 6 bases and J shed 0 bases, with 11 bases lying between them. This CDR3 has 14 residues. Germline CDR1 SNHLY, CDR2 FYNNEI. The PCR ran on 60 Vbeta and 13 Jbeta primers. The table came from immunoSEQ multiplex PCR; TCRdb's copy has only in-frame clones and leaves some out. Here the sample spans 310,000 or so clones, roughly 89% being singletons. Overall study results and limits: Productive rates of about 90% or about 30% were seen for most TCR beta V segments in an earlier analysis. In a later analysis, TCR beta V- and J-gene trimming showed a link to a missense DCLRE1C variant.

The specimen sequenced was PBMCs. The rearrangement links TRBV2 to TRBJ1-2, with TRBD1 as a possible D gene (5 bases). The source is a woman aged 18-29 years in good health and CMV-seronegative. The CDR3 protein is CASSAGQANYGYTF. As DNA, the CDR3 is TGTGCCAGCAGCGCTGGACAAGCTAACTATGGCTACACCTTC.